Sequencing of this T cell receptor (beta chain) was carried out in a study of molecular identifiers for immune sequencing clone quantification. This clonotype was detected once. Its matching antigen is unknown. This CDR3 has 14 amino acids. Trimming stripped 3 bases from V and 0 bases from J, with 9 bases between. The V gene's germline CDR1 is LNHDA and CDR2 SQIVND (reference sequence). Overall study findings and caveats: Over 99% of CMV-specific effector molecules, but under 1% of naive ones, were in clones above 20 copies.

TCRdb analysed the PCR reads with MiXCR anew, one entry per CDR3 protein. The sample includes fewer than 45,000 distinct CDR3 sequences, about 19% of them seen just once. Sorting captured naive CD8 T cells as CD8+CD4-CCR7+CD45RA+. Sequencing was performed on naive CD8+ T cells from blood, with Jurkat cell RNA spiked in. The subset denotes: FACS-sorted CD8+CD4-CCR7+CD45RA+ naive T cells. The receptor's source is a human donor in good health. Some libraries in this study had Jurkat cell RNA spiked in. The gene calls are TRBV19 and TRBJ2-7; either TRBD1 or TRBD2 may supply D (5 bases each). Here the CDR3 reads CASSISGTSYEQYF. The CDR3 DNA is TGTGCCAGTAGTATCTCGGGGACCTCCTACGAGCAGTACTTC.